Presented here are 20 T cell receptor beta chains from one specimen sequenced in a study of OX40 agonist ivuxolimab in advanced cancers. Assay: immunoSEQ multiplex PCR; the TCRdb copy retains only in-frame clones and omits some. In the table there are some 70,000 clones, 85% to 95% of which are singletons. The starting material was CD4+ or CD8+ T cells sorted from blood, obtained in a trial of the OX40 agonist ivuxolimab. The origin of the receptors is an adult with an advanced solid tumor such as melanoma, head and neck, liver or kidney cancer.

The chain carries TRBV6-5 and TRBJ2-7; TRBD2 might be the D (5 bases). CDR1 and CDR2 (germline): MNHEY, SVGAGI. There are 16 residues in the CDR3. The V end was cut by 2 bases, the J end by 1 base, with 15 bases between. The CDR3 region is CASSYGLEAASYEQYF. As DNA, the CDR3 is TGTGCCAGCAGTTACGGCTTGGAGGCTGCATCCTACGAGCAGTACTTC.

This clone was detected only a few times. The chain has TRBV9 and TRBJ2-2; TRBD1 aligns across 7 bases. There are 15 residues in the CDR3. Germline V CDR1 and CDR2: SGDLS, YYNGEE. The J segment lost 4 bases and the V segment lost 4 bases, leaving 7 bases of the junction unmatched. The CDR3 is CASSPQTGTTGELFF. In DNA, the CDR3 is TGTGCCAGCAGCCCGCAGACAGGGACCACCGGGGAGCTGTTTTTT. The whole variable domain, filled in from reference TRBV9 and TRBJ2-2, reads DSGVTQTPKHLITATGQRVTLRCSPRSGDLSVYWYQQSLDQGLQFLIQYYNGEERAKGNILERFSAQQFPDLHSELNLSSLELGDSALYFCASSPQTGTTGELFFGEGSRLTVL.

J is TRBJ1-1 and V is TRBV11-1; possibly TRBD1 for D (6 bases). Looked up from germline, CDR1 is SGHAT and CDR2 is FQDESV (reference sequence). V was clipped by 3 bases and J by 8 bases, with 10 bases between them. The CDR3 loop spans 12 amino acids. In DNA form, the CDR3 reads TGTGCCAGCAGCTTTTTGGGACAAGAAGCTTTCTTT. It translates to CASSFLGQEAFF.

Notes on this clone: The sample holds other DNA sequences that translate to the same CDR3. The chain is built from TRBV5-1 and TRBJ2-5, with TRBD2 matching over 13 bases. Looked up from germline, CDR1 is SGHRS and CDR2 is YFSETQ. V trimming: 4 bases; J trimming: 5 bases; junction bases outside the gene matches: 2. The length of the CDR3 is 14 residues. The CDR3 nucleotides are TGCGCCAGCAGCCTGGGACTAGCGGGGGAGACCCAGTACTTC. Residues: CASSLGLAGETQYF.

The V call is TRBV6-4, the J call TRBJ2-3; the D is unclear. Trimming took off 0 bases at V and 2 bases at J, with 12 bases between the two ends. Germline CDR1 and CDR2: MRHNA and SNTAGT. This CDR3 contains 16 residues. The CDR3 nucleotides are TGTGCCAGCAGTGACTCGGCTAGTGGGTTCACAGATACGCAGTATTTT. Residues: CASSDSASGFTDTQYF.

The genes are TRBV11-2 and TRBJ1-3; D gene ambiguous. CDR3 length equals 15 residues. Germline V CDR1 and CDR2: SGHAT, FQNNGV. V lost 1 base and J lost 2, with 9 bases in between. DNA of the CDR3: TGTGCCAGCAGCTTAGCCGCGGGAACTGGAAACACCATATATTTT. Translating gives CASSLAAGTGNTIYF.

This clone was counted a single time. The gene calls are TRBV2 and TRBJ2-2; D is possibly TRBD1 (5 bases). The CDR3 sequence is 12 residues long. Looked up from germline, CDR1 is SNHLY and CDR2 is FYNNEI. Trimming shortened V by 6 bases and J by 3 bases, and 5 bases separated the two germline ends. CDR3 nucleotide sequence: TGTGCCAGCAGGGGGCACACCGGGGAGCTGTTTTTT. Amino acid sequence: CASRGHTGELFF.

CDR3 sequence: CASSWGSGNQPQHF. CDR3 in DNA: TGTGCCAGCAGTTGGGGTTCCGGCAATCAGCCCCAGCATTTT. The rearrangement links TRBV6-1 to TRBJ1-5, with D unclear. The V gene lost 5 bases and the J gene lost 2 bases, with 10 bases spanning the gap. CDR3 length: 14 residues. Looked up from germline, CDR1 is MNHNS and CDR2 is SASEGT.

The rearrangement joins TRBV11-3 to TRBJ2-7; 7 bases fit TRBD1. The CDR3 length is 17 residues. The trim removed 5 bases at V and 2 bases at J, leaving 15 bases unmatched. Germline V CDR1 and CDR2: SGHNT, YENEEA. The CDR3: CASSPGGLPGQTYEQYF. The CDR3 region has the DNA TGTGCCAGCAGCCCTGGAGGCCTCCCGGGACAGACCTACGAGCAGTACTTC.

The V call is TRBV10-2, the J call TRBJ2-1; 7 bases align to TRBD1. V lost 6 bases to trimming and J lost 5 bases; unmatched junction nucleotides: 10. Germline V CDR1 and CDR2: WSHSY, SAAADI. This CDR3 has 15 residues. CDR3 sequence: CASRAGGVGNNEQFF. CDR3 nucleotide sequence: TGCGCCAGCAGGGCAGGGGGAGTAGGAAACAATGAGCAGTTCTTC.

This CDR3 is CASSEASQAETQYF. The CDR3 DNA is TGTGCCAGCAGTGAAGCTTCACAGGCGGAGACCCAGTACTTC. This chain connects TRBV2 to TRBJ2-5, with D perhaps matching TRBD1 (5 bases). Germline assignment: CDR1 SNHLY and CDR2 FYNNEI. V lost 0 bases and J 5 bases, leaving 10 bases between the germline ends. There are 14 residues in the CDR3.

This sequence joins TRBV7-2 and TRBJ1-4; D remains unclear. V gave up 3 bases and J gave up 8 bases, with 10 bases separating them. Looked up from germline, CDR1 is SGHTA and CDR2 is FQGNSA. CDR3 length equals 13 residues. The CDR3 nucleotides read TGTGCCAGCAGCTTTCTAGCTTGGGAAAAACTGTTTTTT. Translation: CASSFLAWEKLFF.

In DNA, the CDR3 is TGTGCTAGTGGTTTGGTTAGGGACAAAAACATTCAGTACTTC. Translating it yields CASGLVRDKNIQYF. This sequence joins TRBV12-5 and TRBJ2-4, with D uncertain. V dropped 0 bases and J dropped 3 bases, with 6 bases sitting between them. The CDR3 contains 14 residues. CDR1 and CDR2 (germline): LGHNT, FRNRAP. The variable domain in full, completed from reference TRBV12-5 and TRBJ2-4, reads DARVTQTPRHKVTEMGQEVTMRCQPILGHNTVFWYRQTMMQGLELLAYFRNRAPLDDSGMPKDRFSAEMPDATLATLKIQPSEPRDSAVYFCASGLVRDKNIQYFGAGTRLSVL.

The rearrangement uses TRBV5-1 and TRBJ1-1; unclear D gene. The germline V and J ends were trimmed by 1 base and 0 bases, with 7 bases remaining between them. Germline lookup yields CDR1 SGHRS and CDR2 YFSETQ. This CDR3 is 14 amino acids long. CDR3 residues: CASSLPELNTEAFF. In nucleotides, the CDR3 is TGCGCCAGCAGCTTGCCCGAATTGAACACTGAAGCTTTCTTT.

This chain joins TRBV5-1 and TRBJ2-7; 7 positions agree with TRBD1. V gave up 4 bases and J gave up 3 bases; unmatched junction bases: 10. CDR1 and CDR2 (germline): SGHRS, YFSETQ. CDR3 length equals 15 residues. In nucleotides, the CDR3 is TGCGCCAGCAGCCTTGGGACAGCCACCTACTACGAGCAGTACTTC. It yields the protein CASSLGTATYYEQYF.

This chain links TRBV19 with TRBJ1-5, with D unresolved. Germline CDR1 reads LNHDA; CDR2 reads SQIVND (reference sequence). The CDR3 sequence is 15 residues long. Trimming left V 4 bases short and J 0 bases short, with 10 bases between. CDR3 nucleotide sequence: TGTGCCAGTAGTAACACAGCGGATAGCAATCAGCCCCAGCATTTT. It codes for CASSNTADSNQPQHF.

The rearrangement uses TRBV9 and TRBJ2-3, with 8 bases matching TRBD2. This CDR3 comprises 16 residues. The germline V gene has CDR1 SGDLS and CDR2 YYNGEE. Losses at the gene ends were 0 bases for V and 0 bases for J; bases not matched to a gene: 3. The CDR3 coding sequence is TGTGCCAGCAGCGTAGCAAGCGGGAGAAGCACAGATACGCAGTATTTT. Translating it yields CASSVASGRSTDTQYF.

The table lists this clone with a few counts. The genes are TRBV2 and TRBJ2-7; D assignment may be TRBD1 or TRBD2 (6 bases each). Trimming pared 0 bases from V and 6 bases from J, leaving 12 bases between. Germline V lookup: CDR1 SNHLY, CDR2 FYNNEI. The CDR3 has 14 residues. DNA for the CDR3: TGTGCCAGCAGTGAAGCTACGGGGGCCGGCGAGCAGTACTTC. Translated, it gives CASSEATGAGEQYF.

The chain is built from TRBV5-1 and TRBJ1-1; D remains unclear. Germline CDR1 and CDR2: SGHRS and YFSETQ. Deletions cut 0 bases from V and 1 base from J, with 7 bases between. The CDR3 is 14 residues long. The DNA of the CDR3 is TGCGCCAGCAGCTTGGTGCCCGGGAACACTGAAGCTTTCTTT. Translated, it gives CASSLVPGNTEAFF.

The CDR3 DNA reads TGTGCCAGCAGGTTTTCCGGGACAGGGGGCACTGAAGCTTTCTTT. This translates into CASRFSGTGGTEAFF. The J gene is TRBJ1-1, the V gene TRBV6-1; 11 bases match TRBD1. The CDR3 covers 15 residues. Per germline, CDR1 MNHNS and CDR2 SASEGT. Trimming cost V 6 bases and J 4 bases; bases outside gene matches: 7.